The 14 T cell receptor beta chains reported below all come from one sample, sequenced in a study of OX40 agonist ivuxolimab in advanced cancers. Clones were sequenced by immunoSEQ multiplex PCR, and TCRdb holds only the in-frame ones, with some missing. The table includes approximately 70,000 clones, 75% to 90% detected once. The sequences come from CD4+ or CD8+ T cells sorted from blood, collected in a trial of the OX40 agonist ivuxolimab. These TCRs come from an adult with an advanced solid tumor such as melanoma, head and neck, liver or kidney cancer.

The chain employs TRBV6-1 and TRBJ1-5; TRBD1 is a possible D gene (5 bases). The germline V gene has CDR1 MNHNS and CDR2 SASEGT. This CDR3 comprises 14 residues. Trimming removed 4 bases from V and 3 bases from J, with 10 bases in between. Here the CDR3 DNA reads TGTGCCAGCAGTGTCCAGGGAAACAATCAGCCCCAGCATTTT. The encoded protein is CASSVQGNNQPQHF.

The chain uses TRBV7-3 and TRBJ1-6; D gene unclear. There are 13 residues in the CDR3. CDR1 is SGHTA and CDR2 is FQGTGA in the germline V gene. The V end was cut by 6 bases, the J end by 7 bases, with 10 bases between. CDR3 DNA sequence: TGTGCCAGCAGTACATCGGAAAATTCACCCCTCCACTTT. It yields the protein CASSTSENSPLHF.

This sequence joins TRBV5-6 and TRBJ2-3; maybe TRBD2 (5 bases). The CDR3 has 13 amino acids. Between the trimmed V and J ends, which lost 3 bases and 5 bases, there was a span of 10 bases. Germline-derived CDR1 and CDR2 are SGHDT and YYEEEE. The CDR3 is CASSYFGGDTQYF. The CDR3 DNA reads as TGTGCCAGCAGCTACTTCGGAGGAGATACGCAGTATTTT.

Notes on this clone: One end of the junction is discordant with germline, which a read error may explain. V usage is TRBV14 and J usage is TRBJ1-5, with a tentative D call TRBD1 (6 bases). The germline gives CDR1 SGHDN, CDR2 FVKESK. This CDR3 has 11 residues. As DNA, the CDR3 is TGTGCCAGCAGCCTAAAAGGGCGACAGGATTTT. This sequence encodes CASSLKGRQDF.

CDR3 region: CASSLEARSGANVLTF. The CDR3 DNA is TGCGCCAGCAGCTTGGAAGCTCGCTCTGGGGCCAACGTCCTGACTTTC. The gene calls are TRBV5-1 and TRBJ2-6; D uncertain. Per the germline V gene, CDR1 is SGHRS and CDR2 is YFSETQ. The CDR3 runs to 16 residues. Deletions cut 0 bases from V and 0 bases from J, with 7 bases between.

The gene calls are TRBV7-9 and TRBJ1-5; D unresolved. The CDR3 runs 12 residues. Looked up from germline, CDR1 is SEHNR and CDR2 is FQNEAQ (reference sequence). V was pared by 4 bases and J by 6 bases, with 7 bases between. CDR3: CASSSEGQPQHF. DNA of the CDR3: TGTGCCAGCAGCTCCGAGGGTCAGCCCCAGCATTTT.

In this sample, this clone turned up a few times. The V and J genes are TRBV6-6 and TRBJ2-7; weak D call: TRBD2 (6 bases). Germline V gene lookup returns CDR1 MNHNY and CDR2 SVGAGI (reference sequence). The CDR3 is made up of 14 amino acids. V shed 7 bases and J shed 0 bases, with 13 bases lying between them. CDR3 sequence: CASTDYGGSYEQYF. In nucleotides, the CDR3 is TGTGCCAGCACCGACTACGGGGGCTCCTACGAGCAGTACTTC.

This clone has a count of ten or more. The DNA of the CDR3 is TGCGCCAGCAGCCTCGAGGGCCGTTATAATTCACCCCTCCACTTT. It codes for CASSLEGRYNSPLHF. The rearrangement links TRBV5-1 to TRBJ1-6; D remains ambiguous. Germline V gives CDR1 SGHRS, CDR2 YFSETQ. Trimming pared 4 bases from V and 4 bases from J, leaving 12 bases between. The CDR3 is 15 residues long. The variable domain in full, with the rest retrieved from reference TRBV5-1 and TRBJ1-6, is KAGVTQTPRYLIKTRGQQVTLSCSPISGHRSVSWYQQTPGQGLQFLFEYFSETQRNKGNFPGRFSGRQFSNSRSEMNVSTLELGDSALYLCASSLEGRYNSPLHFGNGTRLTVT.

With regard to this clone: At one of its ends the junction is not consistent with the germline gene, which may arise from a read error. The CDR3 is CASSPTGQGTQAFF. The CDR3 DNA is TGTGCCAGCAGCCCAACGGGACAGGGCACTCAAGCTTTCTTT. This rearrangement joins TRBV7-3 to TRBJ1-1; 9 bases agree with TRBD1. The length of the CDR3 is 14 residues. The germline V gene has CDR1 SGHTA and CDR2 FQGTGA. Combining the CDR3 with reference TRBV7-3 and TRBJ1-1 gives the whole variable domain GAGVSQTPSNKVTEKGKYVELRCDPISGHTALYWYRQSLGQGPEFLIYFQGTGAADDSGLPNDRFFAVRPEGSVSTLKIQRTERGDSAVYLCASSPTGQGTQAFFGQGTRLTVV.

The chain links TRBV6-1 to TRBJ2-3; D is uncertain. Trimming cost V 10 bases and J 1 base, with 12 bases left between them. The CDR3 is 13 residues long. CDR1 MNHNS and CDR2 SASEGT come from the germline V gene. CDR3 bases: TGTGCCACCGGATTTCGGGGCACAGATACGCAGTATTTT. Translating gives CATGFRGTDTQYF.

The chain links TRBV7-8 to TRBJ1-5; TRBD1 matches 8 bases. Germline V lookup: CDR1 SGHVS, CDR2 FQNEAQ. V lost 5 bases, J lost 6 bases, and 6 bases stayed unmatched. CDR3 length: 14 amino acids. The CDR3 DNA reads TGTGCCAGCAGCCGAGGACAGGGCGGTCAGCCCCAGCATTTT. It specifies CASSRGQGGQPQHF.

This clone was detected only a few times. The chain joins TRBV5-8 to TRBJ1-5; D might be TRBD1 (6 bases). The length of the CDR3 is 14 residues. In germline, CDR1 is SGHTS, CDR2 YDEGEE. Trimming stripped 1 base from V and 7 bases from J, with 12 bases between. The CDR3 DNA reads TGTGCCAGCAGCTTGAGGGGGGGCCAGCAGCCCCAGCATTTT. It is translated as CASSLRGGQQPQHF.

The chain has TRBV4-3 and TRBJ1-3; D ambiguous. Trimming took off 0 bases at V and 3 bases at J, with 3 bases between the two ends. The CDR3 runs 13 residues. Germline CDR1 LGHNA, CDR2 YSLEER. CDR3 sequence: CASSQESGNTIYF. The CDR3 coding sequence is TGCGCCAGCAGCCAAGAAAGTGGAAACACCATATATTTT.

The gene calls are TRBV5-5 and TRBJ1-1; possibly TRBD1 for D (5 bases). V shed 2 bases and J shed 0 bases, with 8 bases lying between them. CDR1 is SGHKS and CDR2 is YYEKEE in the germline V gene (reference sequence). CDR3 length equals 14 residues. The DNA of the CDR3 is TGTGCCAGCAGCTTACAGGCTATGAACACTGAAGCTTTCTTT. Translating it yields CASSLQAMNTEAFF. Supplemented by reference TRBV5-5 and TRBJ1-1, the full variable domain reads DAGVTQSPTHLIKTRGQQVTLRCSPISGHKSVSWYQQVLGQGPQFIFQYYEKEERGRGNFPDRFSARQFPNYSSELNVNALLLGDSALYLCASSLQAMNTEAFFGQGTRLTVV.